This entry features one T cell receptor (beta chain) sequence. The data originate from a study of blood T cells in healthy people across ages. The germline V gene encodes CDR1 DFQATT and CDR2 SNEGSKA (reference sequence). There are 15 residues in the CDR3. Unmatched junction bases numbered 8, after V lost 7 bases and J lost 0 bases. Primed by a sample-barcoded 5' primer and a J-beta primer mix, a second PCR proceeded for about 7 to 12 cycles. TCRdb fed the 5' RACE reads into MiXCR, producing one record per CDR3 protein. The sample lists around 900,000 distinct CDR3 sequences; 45% to 60% were seen once.

The sequence was collected from a woman in her sixties in good health. This chain joins TRBV20-1 and TRBJ2-1; TRBD2 aligns across 8 bases. Input material: blood. The CDR3 loop is CSGSQAGDSYNEQFF. The CDR3 DNA reads TGCAGTGGGTCCCAAGCGGGAGACTCCTACAATGAGCAGTTCTTC.